This T cell receptor beta chain was identified during a study of cytomegalovirus exposure and HLA in healthy donors. The PCR employed 60 Vbeta primers together with 13 Jbeta primers. Profiled with immunoSEQ multiplex PCR; TCRdb holds only in-frame clones, not every one. The sample includes 100,000 to 150,000 clones, roughly four fifths seen only once; the top ten take 0.95% to 1.5%. CDR1 is DFQATT, CDR2 SNEGSKA, per germline (reference sequence). This CDR3 contains 10 residues. V was trimmed by 7 bases and J by 7 bases, leaving 10 bases between them. Sequencing used PBMCs. The sequence was obtained from a girl aged 2 to 9 in good health and CMV-seronegative. The rearrangement uses TRBV20-1 and TRBJ1-1; the D gene is possibly TRBD1 (6 bases). The CDR3 here is CSVGQLEAFF. The DNA of the CDR3 is TGCAGTGTCGGACAGCTTGAAGCTTTCTTT.